This T cell receptor beta chain originates from a study of CD8+ T cells in alopecia areata. Study outcomes and limitations: Scalp samples also yield sequences of resident alphabeta T cells from normal skin.

J gave up 3 bases and V 2 bases, and 3 bases lay outside the gene matches. The CDR3 totals 15 residues. Germline V CDR1 and CDR2: SGHRS, YFSETQ. A FACSAria was used to sort CD4+ and CD8+ T cells. These cells came from PBMCs. This clone was detected once. Antigen unknown. cDNA prepared by RNA extraction and subsequent reverse transcription served as the template for sequencing. Assay: immunoSEQ multiplex PCR; the TCRdb copy retains only in-frame clones and omits some. Among more than 95,000 clones listed, around 61% were seen once. The sequence was collected from a human donor in good health. The sequencing input was CD4+ T cells sorted from blood. This rearrangement joins TRBV5-1 to TRBJ2-2; 8 bases align to TRBD2. The CDR3 is CASSLASGYTGELFF. The CDR3 nucleotides read TGCGCCAGCAGCTTAGCTAGCGGGTACACCGGGGAGCTGTTTTTT.